This TCR beta chain is drawn from a study of cytomegalovirus exposure and HLA in healthy donors. 60 Vbeta and 13 Jbeta primers were used in PCR. TCRdb keeps only in-frame clones here, not all; method: immunoSEQ multiplex PCR. Among 150,000 or so clones listed, approximately 80% were seen once. Germline V gene lookup returns CDR1 LNHDA and CDR2 SQIVND (reference sequence). V was trimmed by 5 bases and J by 5 bases, leaving 15 bases between them. The CDR3 sequence is 14 residues long. The rearrangement links TRBV19 to TRBJ1-1; D possibly corresponds to TRBD1 (6 bases). This clonotype was sampled from a woman aged 45-65 years in good health and CMV-seropositive. The sequencing sample was made of PBMCs. The CDR3 nucleotides are TGTGCCAGTAGTTCCGCGGGGGCAAGGACTGAAGCTTTCTTT. This codes for CASSSAGARTEAFF.